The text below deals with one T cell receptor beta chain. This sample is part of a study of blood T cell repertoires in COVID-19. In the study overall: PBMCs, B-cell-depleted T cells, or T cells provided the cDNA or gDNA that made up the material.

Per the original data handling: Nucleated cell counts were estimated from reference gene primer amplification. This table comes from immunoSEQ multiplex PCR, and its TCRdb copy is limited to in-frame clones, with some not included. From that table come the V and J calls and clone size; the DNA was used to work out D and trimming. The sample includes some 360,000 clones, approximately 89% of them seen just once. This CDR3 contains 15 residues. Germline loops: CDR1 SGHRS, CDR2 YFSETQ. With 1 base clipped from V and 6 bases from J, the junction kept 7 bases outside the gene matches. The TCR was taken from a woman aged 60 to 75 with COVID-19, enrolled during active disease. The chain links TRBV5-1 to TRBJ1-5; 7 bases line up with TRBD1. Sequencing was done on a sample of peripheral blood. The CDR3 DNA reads TGCGCCAGCAGCTTGACAGGGGCGGAAAGTCAGCCCCAGCATTTT. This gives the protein CASSLTGAESQPQHF.